This TCR beta chain was sequenced in a study of OX40 agonist ivuxolimab in advanced cancers. The overall study: Patients were dosed with the agonistic anti-OX40 (CD134) antibody ivuxolimab.

This clone was observed a single time. The V gene's germline CDR1 is SGDLS and CDR2 YYNGEE. Trimming took off 0 bases at V and 0 bases at J, with 11 bases between the two ends. This CDR3 region has 16 residues. Sequenced by immunoSEQ multiplex PCR; TCRdb stores in-frame clones only, minus some. The table records approximately 75,000 clones, over 85% of them present only once. This chain connects TRBV9 to TRBJ2-3, with D possibly TRBD2 on 5 matching bases. The sequence derives from an adult with an advanced solid tumor such as melanoma, head and neck, liver or kidney cancer. The sample in question was CD4+ or CD8+ T cells sorted from blood, obtained in a trial of the OX40 agonist ivuxolimab. In DNA form, the CDR3 reads TGTGCCAGCAGCGTAGGTCGCGGCGGGAGCACAGATACGCAGTATTTT. Translated, it gives CASSVGRGGSTDTQYF.